This record concerns one T cell receptor beta chain sequence. This table comes from immunoSEQ multiplex PCR, and its TCRdb copy is limited to in-frame clones, with some not included. This sample has 400,000 to 550,000 clones, with 75% to 90% found just once. Trimming removed 2 bases at V and 1 base at J, with 12 bases between. The CDR3 has 16 residues. Germline values: CDR1 KGHDR, CDR2 SFDVKD. This entry comes from a study of blood T cell repertoires in COVID-19. This TCR came from a woman aged 25 to 45 with acute or convalescent COVID-19. The sequenced material came from peripheral blood. The chain recombines TRBV24-1 with TRBJ2-3; D is uncertain. Here the CDR3 reads CATSDSLVLGTDTQYF. DNA of the CDR3: TGTGCCACCAGTGATTCCCTAGTTCTTGGCACAGATACGCAGTATTTT.